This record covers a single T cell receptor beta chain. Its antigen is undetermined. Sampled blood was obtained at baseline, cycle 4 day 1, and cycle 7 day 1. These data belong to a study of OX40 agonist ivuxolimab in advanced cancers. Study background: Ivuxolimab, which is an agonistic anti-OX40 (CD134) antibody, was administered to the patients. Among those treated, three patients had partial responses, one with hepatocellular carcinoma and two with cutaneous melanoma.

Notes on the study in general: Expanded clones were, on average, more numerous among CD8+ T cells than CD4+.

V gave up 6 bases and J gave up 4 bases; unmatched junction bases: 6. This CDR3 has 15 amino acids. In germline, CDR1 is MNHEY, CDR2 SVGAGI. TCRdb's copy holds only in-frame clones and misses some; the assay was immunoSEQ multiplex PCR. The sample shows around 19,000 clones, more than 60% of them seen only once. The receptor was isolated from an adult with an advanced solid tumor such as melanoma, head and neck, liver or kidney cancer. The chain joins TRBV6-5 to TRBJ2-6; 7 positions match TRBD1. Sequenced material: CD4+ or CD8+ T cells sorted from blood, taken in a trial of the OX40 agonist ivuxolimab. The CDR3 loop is CASSVTGAGANVLTF. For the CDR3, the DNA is TGTGCCAGCAGCGTTACAGGGGCCGGGGCCAACGTCCTGACTTTC.